A single sample is the source of the 20 T cell receptor beta chains below, sequenced in a study of cytomegalovirus exposure and HLA in healthy donors. Researchers ran the PCR with 60 Vbeta and 13 Jbeta primers. Generated by immunoSEQ multiplex PCR, the TCRdb table keeps only in-frame clones and is missing some. This sample's table has approximately 37,000 clones. The sample was PBMCs. Receptor source: a man aged 35 to 55 in good health and CMV-seropositive.

This chain links TRBV5-1 with TRBJ2-2; tentative D call: TRBD2 (6 bases). V was cut by 5 bases and J by 6 bases, with 11 bases left in between. This CDR3 is 13 amino acids long. The germline V gene has CDR1 SGHRS and CDR2 YFSETQ. The DNA for the CDR3 is TGCGCCAGCAGTTCATCGGGGGCCGGGGAGCTGTTTTTT. Translated, it gives CASSSSGAGELFF.

The chain joins TRBV6-5 to TRBJ1-1; 9 bases are a match to TRBD1. V lost 0 bases, J lost 3 bases, and 5 bases stayed unmatched. CDR3 size: 16 residues. Germline-derived CDR1 and CDR2 are MNHEY and SVGAGI. The CDR3: CASSYSDRGRDTEAFF. In nucleotides, the CDR3 is TGTGCCAGCAGTTACTCGGACAGGGGTCGAGACACTGAAGCTTTCTTT.

J is TRBJ2-5 and V is TRBV10-1; a possible D gene is TRBD2 (5 bases). Germline CDR1 WNHNN, CDR2 SYGVQD (reference sequence). This CDR3 has 13 amino acids. V lost 8 bases and J 5 bases, leaving 15 bases between the germline ends. In nucleotides, the CDR3 is TGCGCCAGCGGGAAAGGGCGCGGGGAGACCCAGTACTTC. The encoded protein is CASGKGRGETQYF.

The rearrangement joins TRBV30 to TRBJ1-6; no clear D gene. V was clipped by 3 bases and J by 7 bases, with 10 bases between them. The CDR3 runs 13 residues. Germline CDR1 and CDR2: GTSNPN and SVGIG (reference sequence). The DNA for the CDR3 is TGTGCCTGGAGCCTCTCCCCCAATTCACCCCTCCACTTT. Residues: CAWSLSPNSPLHF.

The chain carries TRBV6-1 and TRBJ2-1, with unresolved D. This CDR3 has 15 residues. Per germline, CDR1 MNHNS and CDR2 SASEGT. Trimming took 0 bases from V and 4 from J, leaving 10 bases between them. DNA of the CDR3: TGTGCCAGCAGTGAAGCTGTTTCGGTATACAATGAGCAGTTCTTC. This encodes CASSEAVSVYNEQFF.

Points on this clone: The same CDR3 arises from other DNA sequences in this sample as well. V usage is TRBV9 and J usage is TRBJ2-3; 7 bases map to TRBD2. Trimming at V came to 0 bases and at J to 2 bases, leaving 3 bases not matched to a gene. Per germline, CDR1 SGDLS and CDR2 YYNGEE. The CDR3 consists of 15 residues. The CDR3 bases are TGTGCCAGCAGCGTAGGGGGGGGGTACACAGATACGCAGTATTTT. Its protein product is CASSVGGGYTDTQYF.

The rearrangement joins TRBV6-5 to TRBJ1-1, with TRBD1 matching over 8 bases. Germline trimming cut 2 bases from V and 4 bases from J; bases unmatched to any gene: 6. The CDR3 is 15 residues long. The germline CDR1 and CDR2 sequences are MNHEY and SVGAGI. The CDR3 nucleotides read TGTGCCAGCAGTTACACACAGGGGGTTGGCACTGAAGCTTTCTTT. Its protein is CASSYTQGVGTEAFF.

V is TRBV7-2 and J is TRBJ2-5; tentatively, D is TRBD1 (5 bases). V was cut by 2 bases and J by 7 bases, with 20 bases left in between. The CDR3 spans 16 residues. The germline V gene encodes CDR1 SGHTA and CDR2 FQGNSA. CDR3 loop: CASSLRGQLPKGTQYF. The CDR3 DNA is TGTGCCAGCAGCTTAAGGGGCCAACTCCCCAAAGGGACCCAGTACTTC.

This chain links TRBV11-3 with TRBJ2-7; 9 bases line up with TRBD1. Germline V lookup: CDR1 SGHNT, CDR2 YENEEA. With 8 bases clipped from V and 4 bases from J, the junction kept 3 bases outside the gene matches. This CDR3 has 12 residues. The DNA for the CDR3 is TGTGCCAGCCGGGACAGGGAATACGAGCAGTACTTC. It specifies CASRDREYEQYF.

V is TRBV11-2 and J is TRBJ2-7; 9 bases map to TRBD2. The J segment lost 5 bases and the V segment lost 3 bases, leaving 5 bases of the junction unmatched. The CDR3 is made up of 14 amino acids. Germline loops: CDR1 SGHAT, CDR2 FQNNGV. The chain's CDR3 is CASSFTASGNEQYF. CDR3 DNA: TGTGCCAGCAGCTTCACCGCTAGCGGGAACGAGCAGTACTTC.

This chain connects TRBV7-2 to TRBJ1-1, with TRBD1 identical over 12 bases. The V and J ends lost 4 bases and 10 bases, in that order; junction bases with no gene match: 10. The germline gives CDR1 SGHTA, CDR2 FQGNSA. There are 15 residues in the CDR3. In DNA form, the CDR3 reads TGTGCCAGCAGCTCCCGACCGGGACAGGGGGCTGGAGCTTTCTTT. This sequence encodes CASSSRPGQGAGAFF.

The rearrangement links TRBV30 to TRBJ2-7; TRBD1 aligns across 8 bases. V was clipped by 5 bases and J by 3 bases; unmatched bases: 6. CDR1 and CDR2 from the germline V gene are GTSNPN and SVGIG (reference sequence). The CDR3 totals 13 residues. The CDR3 DNA reads as TGTGCCTGGGCCGGGACAGGACACTACGAGCAGTACTTC. Protein product: CAWAGTGHYEQYF.

This clone counts as medium-sized by frequency. The chain joins TRBV13 to TRBJ2-1; perhaps TRBD2 as D (7 bases). V was pared by 2 bases and J by 8 bases, with 13 bases between. The CDR3 runs to 14 residues. Looked up from germline, CDR1 is PRHDT and CDR2 is FYEKMQ (reference sequence). CDR3 sequence: CASSLFGGGDEQFF. DNA of the CDR3: TGTGCCAGCAGCTTATTTGGGGGGGGCGATGAGCAGTTCTTC.

This chain connects TRBV9 to TRBJ2-4; D remains unclear. The germline CDR1 and CDR2 sequences are SGDLS and YYNGEE. The CDR3 sequence is 14 residues long. The germline V and J ends were trimmed by 4 bases and 9 bases, with 17 bases remaining between them. In DNA form, the CDR3 reads TGTGCCAGCAGCCCTGGCGGCGGCCGGGTCATTCAGTACTTC. Its translation is CASSPGGGRVIQYF. Together with reference TRBV9 and TRBJ2-4, the CDR3 gives the full variable domain: DSGVTQTPKHLITATGQRVTLRCSPRSGDLSVYWYQQSLDQGLQFLIQYYNGEERAKGNILERFSAQQFPDLHSELNLSSLELGDSALYFCASSPGGGRVIQYFGAGTRLSVL.

The CDR3 reads CASSSTRDWDRGTGELFF. CDR3 bases: TGTGCCAGCAGCTCGACCCGTGACTGGGACAGGGGAACCGGGGAGCTGTTTTTT. The V gene is TRBV13, the J gene TRBJ2-2, with 10 bases that match TRBD1. V lost 4 bases to trimming and J lost 5 bases; unmatched junction nucleotides: 13. CDR1 is PRHDT and CDR2 is FYEKMQ in the germline V gene (reference sequence). CDR3 length: 18 residues.

The rearrangement links TRBV19 to TRBJ1-1, with D possibly TRBD1 on 6 matching bases. Germline lookup yields CDR1 LNHDA and CDR2 SQIVND (reference sequence). The CDR3 sequence is 14 residues long. The V gene lost 10 bases and the J gene lost 5 bases, with 20 bases spanning the gap. CDR3 in amino acids: CATSPGAAETEAFF. The CDR3 nucleotides read TGTGCCACTTCTCCAGGGGCAGCGGAGACTGAAGCTTTCTTT.

The chain combines TRBV11-3 with TRBJ2-7; 13 bases line up with TRBD2. V dropped 3 bases and J dropped 4; count of bases not matched to a gene: 6. The CDR3 extends over 16 amino acids. The germline CDR1 and CDR2 sequences are SGHNT and YENEEA. The CDR3 DNA sequence: TGTGCCAGCAGCTTGCCGGGACTAGCGGGATTGTACGAGCAGTACTTC. Residues: CASSLPGLAGLYEQYF.

This sequence joins TRBV6-5 and TRBJ2-1; D might be TRBD1 (5 bases). The CDR3 spans 14 residues. Germline V gene lookup returns CDR1 MNHEY and CDR2 SVGAGI. V lost 0 bases and J 2 bases, leaving 5 bases between the germline ends. The CDR3: CASSYSQAYNEQFF. DNA of the CDR3: TGTGCCAGCAGTTACTCACAGGCCTACAATGAGCAGTTCTTC.

The chain couples TRBV6-5 to TRBJ2-7, with 12 bases identical to TRBD2. Germline V gene lookup returns CDR1 MNHEY and CDR2 SVGAGI. This CDR3 comprises 15 residues. V was clipped by 6 bases and J by 3 bases; unmatched bases: 6. The CDR3 is CASSRLAGANYEQYF. DNA of the CDR3: TGTGCCAGCAGCAGACTAGCGGGGGCGAACTACGAGCAGTACTTC.

This rearrangement joins TRBV28 to TRBJ2-7, with D possibly matching TRBD2 (6 bases). The CDR3 runs to 14 residues. The V and J ends lost 9 bases and 1 base respectively, with 16 bases between them. Germline CDR1 is MDHEN and CDR2 is SYDVKM. In DNA, the CDR3 is TGTGCCAGTCGTCGGGAGCTCCCATCCTACGAGCAGTACTTC. It specifies CASRRELPSYEQYF.